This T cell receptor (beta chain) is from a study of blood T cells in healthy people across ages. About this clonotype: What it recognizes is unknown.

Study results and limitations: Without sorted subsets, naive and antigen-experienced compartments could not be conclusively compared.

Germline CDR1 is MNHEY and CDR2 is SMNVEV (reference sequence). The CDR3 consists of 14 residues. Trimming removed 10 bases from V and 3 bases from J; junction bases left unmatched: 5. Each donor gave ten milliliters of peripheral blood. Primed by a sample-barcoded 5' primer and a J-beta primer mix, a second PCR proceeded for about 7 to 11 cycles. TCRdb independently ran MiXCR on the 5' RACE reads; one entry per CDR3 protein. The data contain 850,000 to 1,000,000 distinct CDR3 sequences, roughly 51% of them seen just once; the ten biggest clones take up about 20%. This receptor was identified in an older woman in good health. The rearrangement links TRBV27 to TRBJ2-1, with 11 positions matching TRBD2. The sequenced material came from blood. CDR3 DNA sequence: TGTGCCATCACACTAGCGGGAGTCTACAATGAGCAGTTCTTC. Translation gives CAITLAGVYNEQFF.